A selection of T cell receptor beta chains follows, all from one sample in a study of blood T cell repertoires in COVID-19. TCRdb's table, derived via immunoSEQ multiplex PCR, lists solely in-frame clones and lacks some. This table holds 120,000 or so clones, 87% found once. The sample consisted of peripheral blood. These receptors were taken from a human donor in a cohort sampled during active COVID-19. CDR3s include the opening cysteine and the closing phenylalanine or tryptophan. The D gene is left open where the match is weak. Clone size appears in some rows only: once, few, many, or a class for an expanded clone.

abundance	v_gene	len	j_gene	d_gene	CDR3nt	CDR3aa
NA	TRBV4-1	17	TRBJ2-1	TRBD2	TGCGCCAGCAGCCAGGGGACTAGCGGGATCCATGGGTATGAGCAGTTCTTC	CASSQGTSGIHGYEQFF
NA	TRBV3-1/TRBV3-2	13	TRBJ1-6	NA	TGTGCCAGCAGCCAAGTAGAGAATTCACCCCTCCACTTT	CASSQVENSPLHF
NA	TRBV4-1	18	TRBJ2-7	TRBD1	TGCGCCAGCAGCTTATACCCGGGACAGGGGCGGTCCTCCTACGAGCAGTACTTC	CASSLYPGQGRSSYEQYF
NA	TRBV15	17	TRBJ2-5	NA	TGTGCCACCAGCAGAGATCACGTTGAGTACAGACCAGAGACCCAGTACTTC	CATSRDHVEYRPETQYF
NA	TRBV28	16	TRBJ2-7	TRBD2	TGTGCCAGCAGAGCATTCGGGGCTAGCGGGGTCTACGAGCAGTACTTC	CASRAFGASGVYEQYF
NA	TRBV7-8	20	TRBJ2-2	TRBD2	TGTGCCAGCAGCTCCCGGGGTTTTGGCGGGGGGACAACGAACACCGGGGAGCTGTTTTTT	CASSSRGFGGGTTNTGELFF
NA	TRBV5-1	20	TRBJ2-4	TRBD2	TGCGCCACCCTACCCCGGACTAGCGGGAGGGCCCACGGAACCAAAAACATTCAGTACTTC	CATLPRTSGRAHGTKNIQYF
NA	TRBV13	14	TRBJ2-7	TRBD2	TGTGCCAGCAGGGCGGGAGGAGGCGCCTACGAGCAGTACTTC	CASRAGGGAYEQYF
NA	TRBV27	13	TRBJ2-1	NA	TGTGCCAGCAGTTTAGCAGGGGACAATGAGCAGTTCTTC	CASSLAGDNEQFF
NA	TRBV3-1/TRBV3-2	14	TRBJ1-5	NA	TGTGCCAGCAGCCAAGGGGGGGGCGTTCTGCCCCAGCATTTT	CASSQGGGVLPQHF
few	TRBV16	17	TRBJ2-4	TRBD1	TGTGCCAGCAGCCACGGACAGGTCATACTAGCCAAAAACATTCAGTACTTC	CASSHGQVILAKNIQYF
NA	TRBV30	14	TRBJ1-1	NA	TGTGCCTGGAGCCGACGGGGGGTTAACACTGAAGCTTTCTTT	CAWSRRGVNTEAFF
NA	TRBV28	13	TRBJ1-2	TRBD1	TGTGCCAGCAGAAAGGGACAGAGCTATGGCTACACCTTC	CASRKGQSYGYTF
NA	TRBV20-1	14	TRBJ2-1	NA	TGCAGTGCTAGTGGCGGGGCCGGCTACAATGAGCAGTTCTTC	CSASGGAGYNEQFF
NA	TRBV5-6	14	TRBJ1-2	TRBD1	TGTGCCAGCAGCTTGGGACAGGGTCCCTATGGCTACACCTTC	CASSLGQGPYGYTF
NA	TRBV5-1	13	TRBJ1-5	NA	TGCGCCAGCAGCTTGGGCGGGGGTCAGCCCCAGCATTTT	CASSLGGGQPQHF
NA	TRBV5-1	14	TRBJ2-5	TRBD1	TGCGCCAGCAGCTTGACCGGACAGGAAGAGACCCAGTACTTC	CASSLTGQEETQYF
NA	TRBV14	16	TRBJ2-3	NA	TGTGCCAGCAGCCAATTGAACTATCCCGGCACAGATACGCAGTATTTT	CASSQLNYPGTDTQYF
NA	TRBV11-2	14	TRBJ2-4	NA	TGTGCCAGCAGCGAAGGGACTTGGGGGGACATTCAGTACTTC	CASSEGTWGDIQYF
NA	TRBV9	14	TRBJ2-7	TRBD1	TGTGCCAGCAGATCCGGGACAGGCATGGGGGAGCAGTACTTC	CASRSGTGMGEQYF
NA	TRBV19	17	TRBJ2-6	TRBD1	TGTGCCAGTAGTAGGGACAGGAAACCATCTGGGGCCAACGTCCTGACTTTC	CASSRDRKPSGANVLTF
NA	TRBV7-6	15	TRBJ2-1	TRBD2	TGTGCCAGCAGCTCTCCTAGCGGGGGGCACAATGAGCAGTTCTTC	CASSSPSGGHNEQFF
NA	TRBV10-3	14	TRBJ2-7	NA	TGTGCCATCAGTGTGGGCAGGTTACGCTACGAGCAGTACTTC	CAISVGRLRYEQYF
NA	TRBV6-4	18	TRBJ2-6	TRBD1	TGTGCCAGCAGTGTAACCGGGACAGGGGCCTCTGGGGCCAACGTCCTGACTTTC	CASSVTGTGASGANVLTF
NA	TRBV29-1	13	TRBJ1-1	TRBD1	TGCAGCGCCGGGACAGGGGCGGGGACTGAAGCTTTCTTT	CSAGTGAGTEAFF
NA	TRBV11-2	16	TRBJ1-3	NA	TGTGCCAGCAGCTTAACTGACAGGAGCTCTGGAAACACCATATATTTT	CASSLTDRSSGNTIYF
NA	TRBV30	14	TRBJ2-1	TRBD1	TGTGCCTGGAGCCGGGACAGGGGACTCTATGAGCAGTTCTTC	CAWSRDRGLYEQFF
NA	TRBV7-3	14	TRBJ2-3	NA	TGTGCCAGCAGCATAAATAGCGGCACAGATACGCAGTATTTT	CASSINSGTDTQYF
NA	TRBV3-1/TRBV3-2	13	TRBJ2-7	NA	TGTGCCAGCAGCCCGACCGGGAGCTACGAGCAGTACTTC	CASSPTGSYEQYF
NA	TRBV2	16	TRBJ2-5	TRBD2	TGTGCCAGCAGTGAAAGGGGGCTAGCGGGGGCAGAGACCCAGTACTTC	CASSERGLAGAETQYF
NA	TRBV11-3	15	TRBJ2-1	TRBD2	TGTGCCAGCAGCTTAAGCAGCGGGAGCTTCAATGAGCAGTTCTTC	CASSLSSGSFNEQFF
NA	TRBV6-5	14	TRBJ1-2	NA	TGTGCCAGCAGTTACTCGTCGACAGACTATGGCTACACCTTC	CASSYSSTDYGYTF
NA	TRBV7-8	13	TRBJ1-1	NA	TGTGCCACCGGGCGGGGGTTCGAAACTGAAGCTTTCTTT	CATGRGFETEAFF
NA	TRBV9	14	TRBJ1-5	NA	TGTGCCAGCAGCGTAGATTCCCGTAATCAGCCCCAGCATTTT	CASSVDSRNQPQHF
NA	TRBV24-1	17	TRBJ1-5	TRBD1	TGTGCCACCAGCCCGACCCCCAAGACAGGGAGCAATCAGCCCCAGCATTTT	CATSPTPKTGSNQPQHF
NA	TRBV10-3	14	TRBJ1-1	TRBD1	TGTGCCATCAGTGAGGACAGGGAATCCACTGAAGCTTTCTTT	CAISEDRESTEAFF
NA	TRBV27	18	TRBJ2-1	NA	TGTGCCAGCAGTTTAAGCGCATTCGGTCGGGAACCATACAATGAGCAGTTCTTC	CASSLSAFGREPYNEQFF
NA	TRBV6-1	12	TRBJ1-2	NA	TGTGCCAGCAGTGAAAATCAGGGCGCCTACACCTTC	CASSENQGAYTF
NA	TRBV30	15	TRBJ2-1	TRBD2	TGTGCCTGGAGTGTAACGCGCGGGGGGGCAAATGAGCAGTTCTTC	CAWSVTRGGANEQFF
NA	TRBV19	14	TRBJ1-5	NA	TGTGCCAGCACCTGGGGGGGCAGCAATCAGCCCCAGCATTTT	CASTWGGSNQPQHF
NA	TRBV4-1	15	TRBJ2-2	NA	TGCGCCAGCAGCCAAGGGACAGAGAACACCGGGGAGCTGTTTTTT	CASSQGTENTGELFF
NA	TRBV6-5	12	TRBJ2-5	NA	TGTGCCAGCAGTTACAAGGGGGAGACCCAGTACTTC	CASSYKGETQYF
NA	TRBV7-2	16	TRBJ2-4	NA	TGTGCCAGCAGCTTAGAAGGGGGAGCAGTCAAAAACATTCAGTACTTC	CASSLEGGAVKNIQYF
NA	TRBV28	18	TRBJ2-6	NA	TGTGCCAGCAGTTTATTGAGGTCAGCAGCCTCTGGGGCCAACGTCCTGACTTTC	CASSLLRSAASGANVLTF
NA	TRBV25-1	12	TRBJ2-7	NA	TGTGCCAGCCGGTTAGATCCCTCCGAGCAGTACTTC	CASRLDPSEQYF
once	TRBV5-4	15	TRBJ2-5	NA	TGTGCCAGCAGCTTGGCTATGACAGCCCAAGAGACCCAGTACTTC	CASSLAMTAQETQYF
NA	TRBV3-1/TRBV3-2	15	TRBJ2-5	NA	TGTGCCAGCAGCCCGGGGGACCAGCGACAAGAGACCCAGTACTTC	CASSPGDQRQETQYF
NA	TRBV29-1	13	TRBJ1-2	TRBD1	TGCAGCGTTGAGTCAGGGGGCTCCTATGGCTACACCTTC	CSVESGGSYGYTF
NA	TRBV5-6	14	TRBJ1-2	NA	TGTGCCAGCAGCCGCCCGACAGACCCCTATGGCTACACCTTC	CASSRPTDPYGYTF
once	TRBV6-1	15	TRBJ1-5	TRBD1	TGTGCCAGCAGTGAACAACAGGGGGTTAATCAGCCCCAGCATTTT	CASSEQQGVNQPQHF
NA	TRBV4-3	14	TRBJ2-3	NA	TGCGCCAGCAGCCGAGGTCGGGGCACAGATACGCAGTATTTT	CASSRGRGTDTQYF
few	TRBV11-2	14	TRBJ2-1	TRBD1	TGTGCCAGCAGCTTGGGGACAGGGATGAACGTGCAGTTCTTC	CASSLGTGMNVQFF
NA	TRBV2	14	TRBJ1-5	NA	TGTGCCAGCAGGGGGGGGACTGATAATCAGCCCCAGCATTTT	CASRGGTDNQPQHF
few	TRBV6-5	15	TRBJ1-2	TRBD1	TGTGCCAGCAGTCCCGCCGACAGGGGTGCCTATGGCTACACCTTC	CASSPADRGAYGYTF
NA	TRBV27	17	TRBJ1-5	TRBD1	TGTGCCACCCTAGCCCTTTCCAGGGGGCCGAGCAATCAGCCCCAGCATTTT	CATLALSRGPSNQPQHF
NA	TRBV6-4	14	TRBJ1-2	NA	TGTGCCAGCAGTGAGGGGGCAGAAGAGGATAGCTACACCTTC	CASSEGAEEDSYTF
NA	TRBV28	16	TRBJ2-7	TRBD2	TGTGCCAGCAGCCAGGGGGGGGCTAGCGGGAGTTACGAGCAGTACTTC	CASSQGGASGSYEQYF
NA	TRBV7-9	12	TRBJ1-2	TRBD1	TGTGCCAGCAGCACGACAGGGTCTGGCTACACCTTC	CASSTTGSGYTF
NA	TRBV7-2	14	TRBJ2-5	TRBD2	TGTGCCAGCAGCTTCAGCGGGGGCCAAGAGACCCAGTACTTC	CASSFSGGQETQYF
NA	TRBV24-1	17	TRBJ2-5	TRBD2	TGTGCCACCAGTGATTTGCGAGGGAGGGCCGATGGAGAGACCCAGTACTTC	CATSDLRGRADGETQYF